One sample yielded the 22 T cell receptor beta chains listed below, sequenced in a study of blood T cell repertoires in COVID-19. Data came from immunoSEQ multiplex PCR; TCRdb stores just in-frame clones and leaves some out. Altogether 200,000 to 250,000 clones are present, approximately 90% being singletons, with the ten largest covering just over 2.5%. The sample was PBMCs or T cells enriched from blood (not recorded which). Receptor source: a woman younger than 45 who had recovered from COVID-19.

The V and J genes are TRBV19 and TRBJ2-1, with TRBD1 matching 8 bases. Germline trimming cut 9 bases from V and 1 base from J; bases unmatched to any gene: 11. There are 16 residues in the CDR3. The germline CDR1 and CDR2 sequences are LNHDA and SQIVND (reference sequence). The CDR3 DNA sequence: TGTGCCAGCCAAATCGCCGGGACAGGATCCTACAATGAGCAGTTCTTC. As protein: CASQIAGTGSYNEQFF.

This chain's CDR3 is CSVQPSRGSPLHF. The CDR3 DNA is TGCAGCGTACAGCCTTCCCGGGGTTCACCCCTCCACTTT. The rearrangement links TRBV29-1 to TRBJ1-6; D not resolved. Germline CDR1 and CDR2: SQVTM and ANQGSEA. CDR3 length: 13 residues. V dropped 6 bases and J dropped 9 bases, with 15 bases sitting between them.

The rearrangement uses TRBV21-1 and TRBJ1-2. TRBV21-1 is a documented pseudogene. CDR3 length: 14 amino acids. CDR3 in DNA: TGTGCCAGCAGCAAAGGGGGGGTAAACTATGGCTACACCTTC. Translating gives CASSKGGVNYGYTF.

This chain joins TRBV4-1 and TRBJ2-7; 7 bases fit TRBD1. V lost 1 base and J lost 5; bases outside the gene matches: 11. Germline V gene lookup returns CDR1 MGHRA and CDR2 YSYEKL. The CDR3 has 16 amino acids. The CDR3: CASSQAPMNRGDEQYF. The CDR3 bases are TGCGCCAGCAGCCAAGCCCCTATGAACAGGGGAGACGAGCAGTACTTC.

CDR3 nucleotides: TGCGCCAGCAGCCAGTGGACAGCCGTTGACACTGAAGCTTTCTTT. This gives the protein CASSQWTAVDTEAFF. This sequence joins TRBV4-3 and TRBJ1-1; tentative D call: TRBD1 (6 bases). V gave up 3 bases and J gave up 3 bases, with 14 bases separating them. Germline CDR1 LGHNA, CDR2 YSLEER. CDR3 length equals 15 residues.

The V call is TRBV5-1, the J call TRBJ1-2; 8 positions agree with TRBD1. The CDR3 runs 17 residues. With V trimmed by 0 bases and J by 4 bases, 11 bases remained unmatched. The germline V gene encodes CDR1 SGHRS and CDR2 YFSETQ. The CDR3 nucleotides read TGCGCCAGCAGCTTGGCCTTCTACGACAGGGGCCCCTATGGCTACACCTTC. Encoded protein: CASSLAFYDRGPYGYTF. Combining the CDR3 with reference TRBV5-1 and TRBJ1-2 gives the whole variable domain KAGVTQTPRYLIKTRGQQVTLSCSPISGHRSVSWYQQTPGQGLQFLFEYFSETQRNKGNFPGRFSGRQFSNSRSEMNVSTLELGDSALYLCASSLAFYDRGPYGYTFGSGTRLTVV.

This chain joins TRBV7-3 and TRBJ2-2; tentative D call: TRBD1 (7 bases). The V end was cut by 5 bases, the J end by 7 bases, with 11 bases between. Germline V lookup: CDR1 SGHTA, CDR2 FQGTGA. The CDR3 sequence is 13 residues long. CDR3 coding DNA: TGTGCCAGCAGCCCAGGGGGGATCGGGGAGCTGTTTTTT. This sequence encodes CASSPGGIGELFF. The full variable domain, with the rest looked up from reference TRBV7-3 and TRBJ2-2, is GAGVSQTPSNKVTEKGKYVELRCDPISGHTALYWYRQSLGQGPEFLIYFQGTGAADDSGLPNDRFFAVRPEGSVSTLKIQRTERGDSAVYLCASSPGGIGELFFGEGSRLTVL.

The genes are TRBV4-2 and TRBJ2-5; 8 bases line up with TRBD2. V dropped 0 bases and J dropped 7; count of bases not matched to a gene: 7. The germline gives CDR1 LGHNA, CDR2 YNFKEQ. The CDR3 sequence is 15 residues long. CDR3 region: CASSQDPTGGATQYF. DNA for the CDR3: TGTGCCAGCAGCCAAGACCCCACCGGGGGGGCGACCCAGTACTTC.

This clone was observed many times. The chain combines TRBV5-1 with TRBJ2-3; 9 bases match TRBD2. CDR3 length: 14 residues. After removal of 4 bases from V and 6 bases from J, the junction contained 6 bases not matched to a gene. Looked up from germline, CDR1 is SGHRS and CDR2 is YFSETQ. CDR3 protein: CASSRSGGSDTQYF. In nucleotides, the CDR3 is TGCGCCAGCAGCCGTAGCGGGGGAAGTGATACGCAGTATTTT.

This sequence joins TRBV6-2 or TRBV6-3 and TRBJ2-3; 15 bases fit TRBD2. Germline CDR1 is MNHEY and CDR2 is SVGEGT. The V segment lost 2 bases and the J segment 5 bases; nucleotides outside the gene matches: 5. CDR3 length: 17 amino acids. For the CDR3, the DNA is TGTGCCAGCAGTTACGGACTAGCGGGGGGGCCAGGAGATACGCAGTATTTT. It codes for CASSYGLAGGPGDTQYF.

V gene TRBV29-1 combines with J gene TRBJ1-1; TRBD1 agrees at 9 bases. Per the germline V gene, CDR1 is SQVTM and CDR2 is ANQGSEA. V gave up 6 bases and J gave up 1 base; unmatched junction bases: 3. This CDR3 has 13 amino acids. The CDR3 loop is CSVMTGGNTEAFF. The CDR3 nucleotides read TGCAGCGTAATGACAGGGGGGAACACTGAAGCTTTCTTT.

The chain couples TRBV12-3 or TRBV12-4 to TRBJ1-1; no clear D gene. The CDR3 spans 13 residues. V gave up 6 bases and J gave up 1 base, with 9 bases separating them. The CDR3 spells CASSPSGNTEAFF. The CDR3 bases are TGTGCCAGCAGCCCATCGGGGAACACTGAAGCTTTCTTT.

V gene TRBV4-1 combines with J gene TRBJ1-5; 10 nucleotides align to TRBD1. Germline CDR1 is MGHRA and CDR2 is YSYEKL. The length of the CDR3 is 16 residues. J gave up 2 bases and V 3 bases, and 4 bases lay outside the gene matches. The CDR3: CASSHLDRGGNQPQHF. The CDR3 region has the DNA TGCGCCAGCAGCCATCTGGACAGGGGGGGCAATCAGCCCCAGCATTTT.

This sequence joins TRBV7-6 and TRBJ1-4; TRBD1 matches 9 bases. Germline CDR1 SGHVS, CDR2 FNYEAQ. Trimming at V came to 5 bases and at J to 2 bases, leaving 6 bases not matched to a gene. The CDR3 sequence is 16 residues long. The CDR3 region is CASSQGQGRTNEKLFF. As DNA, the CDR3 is TGTGCCAGCAGCCAAGGACAGGGGAGGACTAATGAAAAACTGTTTTTT.

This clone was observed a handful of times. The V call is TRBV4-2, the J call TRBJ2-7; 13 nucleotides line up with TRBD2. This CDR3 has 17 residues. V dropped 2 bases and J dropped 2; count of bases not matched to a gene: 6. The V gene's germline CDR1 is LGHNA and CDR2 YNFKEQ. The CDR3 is CASSQFQGTSGTYEQYF. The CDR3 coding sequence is TGTGCCAGCAGCCAATTTCAGGGGACTAGCGGGACCTACGAGCAGTACTTC.

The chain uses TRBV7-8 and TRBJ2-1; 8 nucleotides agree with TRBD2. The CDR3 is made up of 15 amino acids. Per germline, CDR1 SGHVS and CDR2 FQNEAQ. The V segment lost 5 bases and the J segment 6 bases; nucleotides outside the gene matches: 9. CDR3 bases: TGTGCCAGCAGCGTGACGGGGGGGCCCATCAATGAGCAGTTCTTC. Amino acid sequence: CASSVTGGPINEQFF.

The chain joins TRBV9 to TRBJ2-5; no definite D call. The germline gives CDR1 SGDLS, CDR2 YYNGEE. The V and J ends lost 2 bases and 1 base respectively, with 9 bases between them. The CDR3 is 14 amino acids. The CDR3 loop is CASSVDSGQETQYF. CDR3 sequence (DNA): TGTGCCAGCAGCGTCGACTCCGGCCAAGAGACCCAGTACTTC.

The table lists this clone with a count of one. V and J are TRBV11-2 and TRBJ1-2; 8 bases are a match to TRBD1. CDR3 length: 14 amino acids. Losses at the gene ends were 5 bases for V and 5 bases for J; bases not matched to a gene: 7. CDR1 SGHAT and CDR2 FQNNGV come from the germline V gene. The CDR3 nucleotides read TGTGCCAGCAGCCCGGACAACAGGGGGTATGGCTACACCTTC. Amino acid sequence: CASSPDNRGYGYTF.

CDR3 DNA sequence: TGTGCCAGCAGCCCCAACCTGGGGCTAGCGGCTTACGAGCAGTACTTC. Its protein product is CASSPNLGLAAYEQYF. The rearrangement links TRBV9 to TRBJ2-7, with 7 bases that match TRBD2. This CDR3 has 16 amino acids. V lost 4 bases and J lost 4; bases outside the gene matches: 14. CDR1 SGDLS and CDR2 YYNGEE come from the germline V gene.

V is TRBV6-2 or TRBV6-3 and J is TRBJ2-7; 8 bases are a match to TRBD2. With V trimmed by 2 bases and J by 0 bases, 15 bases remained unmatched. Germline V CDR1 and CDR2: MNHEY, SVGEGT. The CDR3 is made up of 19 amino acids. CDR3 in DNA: TGTGCCAGCAGTTACCCAGATCCCATGACTAGCGTGAGCTCCTACGAGCAGTACTTC. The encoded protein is CASSYPDPMTSVSSYEQYF.

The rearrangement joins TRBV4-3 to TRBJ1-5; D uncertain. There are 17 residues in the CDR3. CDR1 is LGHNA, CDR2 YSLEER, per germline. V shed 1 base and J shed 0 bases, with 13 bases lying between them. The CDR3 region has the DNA TGCGCCAGCAGCCAAGGGATTGGGAGATATAGCAATCAGCCCCAGCATTTT. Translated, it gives CASSQGIGRYSNQPQHF.

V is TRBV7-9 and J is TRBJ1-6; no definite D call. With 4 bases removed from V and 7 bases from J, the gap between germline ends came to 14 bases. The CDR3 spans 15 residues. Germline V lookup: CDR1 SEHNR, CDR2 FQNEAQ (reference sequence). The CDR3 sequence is CASSYNPGENSPLHF. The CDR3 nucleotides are TGTGCCAGCAGCTATAACCCGGGAGAAAATTCACCCCTCCACTTT.